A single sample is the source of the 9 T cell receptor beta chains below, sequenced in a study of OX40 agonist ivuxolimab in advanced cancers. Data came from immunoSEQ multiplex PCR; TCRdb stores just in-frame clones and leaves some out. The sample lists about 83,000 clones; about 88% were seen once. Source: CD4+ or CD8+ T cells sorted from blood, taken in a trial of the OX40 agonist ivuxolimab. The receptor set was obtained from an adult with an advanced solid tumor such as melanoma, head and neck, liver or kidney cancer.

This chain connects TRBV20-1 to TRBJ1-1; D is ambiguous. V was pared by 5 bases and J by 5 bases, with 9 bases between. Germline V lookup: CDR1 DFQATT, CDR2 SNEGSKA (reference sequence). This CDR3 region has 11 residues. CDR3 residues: CSASPQTEAFF. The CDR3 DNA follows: TGCAGTGCTTCCCCACAGACTGAAGCTTTCTTT.

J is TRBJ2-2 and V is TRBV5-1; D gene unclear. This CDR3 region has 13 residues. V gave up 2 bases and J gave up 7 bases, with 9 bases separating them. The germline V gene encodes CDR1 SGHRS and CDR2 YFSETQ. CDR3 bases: TGCGCCAGCAGCTTAAGAGTGGACGGGGAGCTGTTTTTT. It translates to CASSLRVDGELFF.

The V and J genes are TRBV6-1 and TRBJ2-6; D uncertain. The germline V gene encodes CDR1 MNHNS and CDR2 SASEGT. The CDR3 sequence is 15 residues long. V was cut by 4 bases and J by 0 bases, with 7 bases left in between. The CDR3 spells CASSVFDSGANVLTF. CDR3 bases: TGTGCCAGCAGTGTGTTCGACTCTGGGGCCAACGTCCTGACTTTC.

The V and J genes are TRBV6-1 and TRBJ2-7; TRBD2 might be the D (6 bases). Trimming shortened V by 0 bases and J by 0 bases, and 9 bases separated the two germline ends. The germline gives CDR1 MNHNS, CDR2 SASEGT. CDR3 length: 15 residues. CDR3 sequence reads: CASSEAGRSSYEQYF. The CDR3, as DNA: TGTGCCAGCAGTGAAGCGGGGAGGAGCTCCTACGAGCAGTACTTC.

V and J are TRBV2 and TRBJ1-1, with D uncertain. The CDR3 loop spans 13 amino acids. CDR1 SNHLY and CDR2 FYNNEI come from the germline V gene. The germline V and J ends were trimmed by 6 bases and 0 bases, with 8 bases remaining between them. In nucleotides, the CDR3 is TGTGCCAGCAGCGGACCGGTGAACACTGAAGCTTTCTTT. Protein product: CASSGPVNTEAFF.

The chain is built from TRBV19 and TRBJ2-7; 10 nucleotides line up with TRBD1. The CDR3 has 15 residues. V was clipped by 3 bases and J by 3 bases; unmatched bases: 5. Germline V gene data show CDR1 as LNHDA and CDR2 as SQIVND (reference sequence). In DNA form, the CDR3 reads TGTGCCAGTAGTATCTCGGGACAGGGGAACTACGAGCAGTACTTC. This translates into CASSISGQGNYEQYF.

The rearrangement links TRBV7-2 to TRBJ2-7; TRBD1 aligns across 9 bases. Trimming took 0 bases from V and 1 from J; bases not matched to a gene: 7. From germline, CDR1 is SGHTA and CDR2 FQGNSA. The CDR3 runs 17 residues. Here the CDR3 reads CASSLARGGQGSYEQYF. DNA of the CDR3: TGTGCCAGCAGCTTAGCGCGTGGGGGACAGGGATCCTACGAGCAGTACTTC.

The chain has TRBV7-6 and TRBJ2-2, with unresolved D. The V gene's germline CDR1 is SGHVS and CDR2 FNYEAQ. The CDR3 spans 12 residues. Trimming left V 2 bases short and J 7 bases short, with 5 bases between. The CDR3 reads CASSLIHGELFF. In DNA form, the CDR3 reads TGTGCCAGCAGCTTAATCCACGGGGAGCTGTTTTTT.

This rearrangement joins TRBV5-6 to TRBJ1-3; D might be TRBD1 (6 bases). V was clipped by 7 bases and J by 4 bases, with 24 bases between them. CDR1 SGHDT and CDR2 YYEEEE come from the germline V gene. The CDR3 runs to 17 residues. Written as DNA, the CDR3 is TGTGCCAGCCACCTACCCCATGGGGGCTCGGCGGGAAACACCATATATTTT. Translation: CASHLPHGGSAGNTIYF. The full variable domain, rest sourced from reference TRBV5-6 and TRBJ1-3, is DAGVTQSPTHLIKTRGQQVTLRCSPKSGHDTVSWYQQALGQGPQFIFQYYEEEERQRGNFPDRFSGHQFPNYSSELNVNALLLGDSALYLCASHLPHGGSAGNTIYFGEGSWLTVV.